Below are 28 T cell receptor beta chains sequenced from a single sample in a study of T-cell reconstitution after alpha-beta-depleted transplantation in children listed by TCRdb under 2016. The library came from PCR. These reads were obtained on an Illumina HiSeq 2500. TCR libraries were prepared with molecular barcoding, using unique molecular identifiers to normalize TCRbeta repertoire quantification. The raw public data were reprocessed by TCRdb itself: fastp quality trimming at Q25, MiXCR clonotype calling, in-frame beta chains only. Duplicate CDR3 protein sequences are folded into a single record with the most common DNA and genes. The sample data list around 380,000 distinct CDR3 sequences, and 11% of these were observed just once. The ten largest clones add up to 4.5% to 7% of the sample. This specimen was PBMCs from the stem cell graft donor, taken from the stem cell graft. Receptor source: a human donor who donated a stem cell graft to a child with acute myeloid leukemia.

V is TRBV11-3 and J is TRBJ2-1; no reliable D call. The V end lost 4 bases, the J end lost 3 bases, and 10 bases lay between the germline ends. Germline V gives CDR1 SGHNT, CDR2 YENEEA. The CDR3 has 14 residues. CDR3 in amino acids: CASSSRPGYNEQFF. The CDR3 DNA is TGTGCCAGCAGCTCCAGGCCGGGCTACAATGAGCAGTTCTTC. The full variable domain, rest sourced from reference TRBV11-3 and TRBJ2-1, is EAGVVQSPRYKIIEKKQPVAFWCNPISGHNTLYWYLQNLGQGPELLIRYENEEAVDDSQLPKDRFSAERLKGVDSTLKIQPAELGDSAVYLCASSSRPGYNEQFFGPGTRLTVL.

The chain combines TRBV5-1 with TRBJ2-1, with 15 bases fitting TRBD2. In germline, CDR1 is SGHRS, CDR2 YFSETQ. The junction had 5 bases not matched to a gene; V was cut back by 0 bases and J by 7 bases. This CDR3 has 17 residues. The CDR3 DNA reads TGCGCCAGCAGCTTGGGGGGACTAGCGGGAGGTGGGAATGAGCAGTTCTTC. Translating gives CASSLGGLAGGGNEQFF.

This chain uses TRBV12-3 or TRBV12-4 with TRBJ1-3, with TRBD1 as a possible D gene (5 bases). The CDR3 runs 11 residues. With 3 bases removed from V and 9 bases from J, the gap between germline ends came to 6 bases. The CDR3: CASSFGGTIYF. DNA of the CDR3: TGTGCCAGCAGTTTTGGGGGCACCATATATTTT.

The chain employs TRBV12-5 and TRBJ1-1; D is undetermined. This CDR3 has 13 residues. Looked up from germline, CDR1 is LGHNT and CDR2 is FRNRAP. The V end lost 1 base, the J end lost 1 base, and 4 bases lay between the germline ends. Written as DNA, the CDR3 is TGTGCTAGTGGTTTGGCCGGGAACACTGAAGCTTTCTTT. Translated: CASGLAGNTEAFF.

The rearrangement joins TRBV12-3 or TRBV12-4 to TRBJ1-5; perhaps TRBD1 as D (6 bases). With 2 bases removed from V and 7 bases from J, the gap between germline ends came to 18 bases. The CDR3 totals 16 residues. As DNA, the CDR3 is TGTGCCAGCAGTTTAAATCCGGCGGGGGGCGGGCAGCCCCAGCATTTT. Translation gives CASSLNPAGGGQPQHF.

V usage is TRBV6-5 and J usage is TRBJ1-2; D ambiguous. This CDR3 is built from 15 residues. Trimming cost V 0 bases and J 4 bases, with 12 bases left between them. CDR1 is MNHEY, CDR2 SVGAGI, per germline. CDR3 region: CASSYSQEGGYGYTF. DNA of the CDR3: TGTGCCAGCAGTTACTCGCAGGAGGGAGGCTATGGCTACACCTTC.

V usage is TRBV4-3 and J usage is TRBJ1-5, with D perhaps TRBD1 (5 bases). Trimming left V 0 bases short and J 7 bases short, with 13 bases between. CDR1 and CDR2 (germline): LGHNA, YSLEER. This CDR3 region has 15 residues. CDR3 protein: CASSQDLGGAQPQHF. The CDR3 bases are TGCGCCAGCAGCCAAGATTTGGGAGGGGCCCAGCCCCAGCATTTT.

This clonotype has a handful of counts. In nucleotides, the CDR3 is TGCAGTGCTAGAGCCAATTCAATAGGCAGGAATCAGCCCCAGCATTTT. Its translation: CSARANSIGRNQPQHF. This sequence joins TRBV20-1 and TRBJ1-5; no firm D call. Germline V gene lookup returns CDR1 DFQATT and CDR2 SNEGSKA (reference sequence). Trimming stripped 1 base from V and 4 bases from J, with 17 bases between. This CDR3 is 16 amino acids long.

The rearrangement joins TRBV6-8 to TRBJ2-1; 8 nucleotides line up with TRBD2. Germline lookup yields CDR1 MNHGY and CDR2 SAAAGT. The V and J ends lost 6 bases and 1 base, in that order; junction bases with no gene match: 8. The CDR3 is 16 residues long. In DNA form, the CDR3 reads TGTGCCAGCAGACGGACTAGCCGCTATTCCTACAATGAGCAGTTCTTC. Protein product: CASRRTSRYSYNEQFF.

The V call is TRBV29-1, the J call TRBJ2-5; 7 bases align to TRBD2. The CDR3 covers 11 residues. Germline V gene sequence: CDR1 SQVTM, CDR2 ANQGSEA. The V gene end was trimmed by 4 bases and the J gene end by 8 bases; junction bases not matched to a gene: 4. CDR3 DNA sequence: TGCAGCGTTGTGTGGGGGGGAACCCAGTACTTC. It codes for CSVVWGGTQYF. Full variable domain (outside the CDR3, taken from reference TRBV29-1 and TRBJ2-5): SAVISQKPSRDICQRGTSLTIQCQVDSQVTMMFWYRQQPGQSLTLIATANQGSEATYESGFVIDKFPISRPNLTFSTLTVSNMSPEDSSIYLCSVVWGGTQYFGPGTRLLVL.

This clonotype was seen a few times. This chain links TRBV20-1 with TRBJ2-7, with no clear D. CDR3 length equals 13 residues. Germline CDR1 and CDR2: DFQATT and SNEGSKA (reference sequence). The ends were cut back, 1 base at V and 3 bases at J, with 10 bases in the middle. The CDR3 region is CSARGSGYYEQYF. The CDR3 bases are TGCAGTGCTAGAGGGTCAGGATACTACGAGCAGTACTTC.

There are a few counts of this clonotype. This rearrangement joins TRBV29-1 to TRBJ2-1; the match to TRBD1 covers 12 bases. The V segment lost 0 bases and the J segment 6 bases; nucleotides outside the gene matches: 3. Germline V gene sequence: CDR1 SQVTM, CDR2 ANQGSEA. The CDR3 length is 15 residues. In nucleotides, the CDR3 is TGCAGCGTTGAAGAAGGGACAGGGGGCCTCAATGAGCAGTTCTTC. It encodes CSVEEGTGGLNEQFF.

Only a few counts were recorded for this clonotype. This chain connects TRBV29-1 to TRBJ2-4; D assignment may be TRBD1 or TRBD2 (5 bases each). Trimming removed 1 base from V and 1 base from J, with 11 bases in between. Per germline, CDR1 SQVTM and CDR2 ANQGSEA. The CDR3 sequence is 15 residues long. CDR3 nucleotides: TGCAGCGTTGAAGGGAACCGGGACGCCAAAAACATTCAGTACTTC. Translation: CSVEGNRDAKNIQYF.

This clonotype was seen a handful of times. The chain links TRBV7-2 to TRBJ1-5; 8 bases are a match to TRBD1. V dropped 1 base and J dropped 4; count of bases not matched to a gene: 6. The CDR3 contains 16 residues. Germline lookup yields CDR1 SGHTA and CDR2 FQGNSA. The CDR3 DNA reads as TGTGCCAGCAGCTTAGTCGCCGGACAGGGTAATCAGCCCCAGCATTTT. Amino acids: CASSLVAGQGNQPQHF. Looking up the rest from reference TRBV7-2 and TRBJ1-5 gives the full variable domain: GAGVSQSPSNKVTEKGKDVELRCDPISGHTALYWYRQSLGQGLEFLIYFQGNSAPDKSGLPSDRFSAERTGGSVSTLTIQRTQQEDSAVYLCASSLVAGQGNQPQHFGDGTRLSIL.

This chain joins TRBV20-1 and TRBJ2-3; D is perhaps TRBD1 or TRBD2 (5 bases each). Germline V gene sequence: CDR1 DFQATT, CDR2 SNEGSKA (reference sequence). CDR3 size: 15 residues. V was shortened by 0 bases and J by 1 base, with 11 bases between the two germline ends. Here the CDR3 reads CSARDTGRGTDTQYF. In DNA, the CDR3 is TGCAGTGCTAGAGATACGGGACGGGGCACAGATACGCAGTATTTT.

The V call is TRBV20-1, the J call TRBJ1-1; D is uncertain. V was trimmed by 0 bases and J by 2 bases, leaving 7 bases between them. CDR1 is DFQATT and CDR2 is SNEGSKA in the germline V gene (reference sequence). The CDR3 extends over 13 amino acids. CDR3 nucleotides: TGCAGTGCTAGAGATCCCACAAACACTGAAGCTTTCTTT. Its protein is CSARDPTNTEAFF.

The V gene is TRBV6-2 or TRBV6-3, the J gene TRBJ2-1; D is perhaps TRBD2 (5 bases). Trimming took 7 bases from V and 6 from J, leaving 13 bases between them. CDR3 length equals 13 residues. Germline V gives CDR1 MNHEY, CDR2 SVGEGT. The CDR3 DNA is TGTGCCAGCAATCCGGTTGCGGGCAATGAGCAGTTCTTC. This codes for CASNPVAGNEQFF.

This clonotype was counted only a few times. The CDR3 sequence is CASSFPGPEQFF. The CDR3, as DNA: TGTGCCAGCAGTTTTCCGGGACCGGAGCAGTTCTTC. The chain combines TRBV12-3 or TRBV12-4 with TRBJ2-1; D may match TRBD1 or TRBD2 (5 bases each). This CDR3 has 12 residues. The V end was cut by 3 bases, the J end by 10 bases, with 10 bases between.

This clonotype was recorded once. The gene calls are TRBV11-3 and TRBJ2-3, with 9 bases fitting TRBD1. The germline V gene has CDR1 SGHNT and CDR2 YENEEA. J gave up 5 bases and V 5 bases, and 8 bases lay outside the gene matches. The CDR3 consists of 15 residues. The DNA of the CDR3 is TGTGCCAGCAGCCGCCGGGACAGGGCTGGAGATACGCAGTATTTT. Protein: CASSRRDRAGDTQYF.

The chain employs TRBV5-1 and TRBJ1-2; D not certain. CDR1 is SGHRS and CDR2 is YFSETQ in the germline V gene. The CDR3 loop spans 14 amino acids. V was cut by 0 bases and J by 2 bases, with 8 bases left in between. The CDR3 nucleotides are TGCGCCAGCAGCTTGGTCGACGGGAACTATGGCTACACCTTC. Translation gives CASSLVDGNYGYTF.

This clonotype was seen a few times. The chain uses TRBV3-1 and TRBJ2-7; TRBD1 agrees at 7 bases. The CDR3 length is 15 residues. Germline CDR1 reads LGHDT; CDR2 reads YNNKEL (reference sequence). V dropped 2 bases and J dropped 5; count of bases not matched to a gene: 9. CDR3 nucleotides: TGTGCCAGCAGCCAACGACAGGGAGTTGCGGACGAGCAGTACTTC. Amino acids: CASSQRQGVADEQYF.

The V call is TRBV20-1, the J call TRBJ1-2; D is undetermined. This CDR3 spans 16 amino acids. The germline CDR1 and CDR2 sequences are DFQATT and SNEGSKA (reference sequence). V was clipped by 0 bases and J by 4 bases, with 18 bases between them. The CDR3 nucleotides read TGCAGTGCTAGAGATCTTTTGACCTCCGCCACCTATGGCTACACCTTC. Protein product: CSARDLLTSATYGYTF.

This clonotype came up many times. The genes are TRBV5-1 and TRBJ2-1, with 7 nucleotides matching TRBD2. J lost 5 bases, V lost 7 bases, and 9 bases had no gene match. CDR3 length equals 14 residues. The V gene's germline CDR1 is SGHRS and CDR2 YFSETQ. The CDR3, as DNA: TGCGCCAGCTCCTGGGGACTATCTAACAATGAGCAGTTCTTC. The encoded protein is CASSWGLSNNEQFF.

This clonotype has a count of ten or more. The chain links TRBV7-9 to TRBJ2-3; no clear D. The CDR3 has 15 residues. The V gene's germline CDR1 is SEHNR and CDR2 FQNEAQ (reference sequence). V was cut by 4 bases and J by 0 bases, with 11 bases left in between. In DNA, the CDR3 is TGTGCCAGCAGCTCGGCGGAGAGTAGCACAGATACGCAGTATTTT. The encoded protein is CASSSAESSTDTQYF.

The chain uses TRBV12-3 or TRBV12-4 and TRBJ2-7; 8 nucleotides match TRBD2. The length of the CDR3 is 14 residues. Trimming at V came to 3 bases and at J to 4 bases, leaving 5 bases not matched to a gene. The CDR3 protein is CASSFGGAQYEQYF. Here the CDR3 DNA reads TGTGCCAGCAGTTTCGGGGGGGCGCAGTACGAGCAGTACTTC.

This clonotype was detected only a few times. The CDR3 DNA reads as TGCAGTGTTTGGTCGTTTCAGGGCCTCACAGATACGCAGTATTTT. Its protein product is CSVWSFQGLTDTQYF. The chain employs TRBV20-1 and TRBJ2-3; a possible D gene is TRBD1 (5 bases). V lost 7 bases and J lost 2, with 19 bases in between. CDR3 size: 15 residues. In germline, CDR1 is DFQATT, CDR2 SNEGSKA (reference sequence).

This chain connects TRBV25-1 to TRBJ1-1; perhaps TRBD1 as D (6 bases). Germline lookup yields CDR1 MGHDK and CDR2 SYGVNS. V was clipped by 2 bases and J by 7 bases, with 17 bases between them. The CDR3 loop spans 15 amino acids. CDR3 protein: CASSEVPGGKDEAFF. In DNA, the CDR3 is TGTGCCAGCAGTGAAGTGCCCGGGGGCAAAGATGAAGCTTTCTTT. Supplemented by reference TRBV25-1 and TRBJ1-1, the full variable domain reads EADIYQTPRYLVIGTGKKITLECSQTMGHDKMYWYQQDPGMELHLIHYSYGVNSTEKGDLSSESTVSRIRTEHFPLTLESARPSHTSQYLCASSEVPGGKDEAFFGQGTRLTVV.

This clonotype came up a few times. Here the CDR3 reads CASSSATGNTIYF. CDR3 bases: TGTGCCAGCAGCTCCGCAACGGGAAACACCATATATTTT. V gene TRBV7-3 combines with J gene TRBJ1-3; D gene unclear. The germline V and J ends were trimmed by 4 bases and 4 bases, with 8 bases remaining between them. The germline V gene has CDR1 SGHTA and CDR2 FQGTGA. The CDR3 length is 13 residues.